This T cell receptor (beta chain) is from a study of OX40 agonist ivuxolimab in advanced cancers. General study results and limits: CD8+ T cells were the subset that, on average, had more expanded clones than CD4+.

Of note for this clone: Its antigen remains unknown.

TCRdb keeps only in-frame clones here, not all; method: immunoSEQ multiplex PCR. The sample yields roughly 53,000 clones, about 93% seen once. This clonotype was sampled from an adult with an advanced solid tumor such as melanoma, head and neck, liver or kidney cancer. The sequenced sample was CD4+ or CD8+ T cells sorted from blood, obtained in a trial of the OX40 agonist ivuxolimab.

The DNA of the CDR3 is TGTGCCAGCAGCTTATACAGGGGTAACAATCAGCCCCAGCATTTT. It encodes CASSLYRGNNQPQHF. The chain carries TRBV11-2 and TRBJ1-5; 7 bases are a match to TRBD1. Germline-derived CDR1 and CDR2 are SGHAT and FQNNGV. V gave up 2 bases and J gave up 3 bases; unmatched junction bases: 4. The CDR3 length is 15 residues.